The 13 T cell receptor beta chains below all came from one sample that was sequenced in a study of cytomegalovirus exposure and HLA in healthy donors. The PCR made use of 60 Vbeta and 13 Jbeta primers. Clones were read by immunoSEQ multiplex PCR, and TCRdb kept only the in-frame ones, dropping some. The sample holds fewer than 180,000 clones; 55% to 70% are singletons and the top ten take roughly 7%. The source material was PBMCs. The receptors derive from a woman aged 60-75 years in good health and CMV-seropositive.

The rearrangement links TRBV5-6 to TRBJ2-3, with TRBD1 as a possible D gene (5 bases). Trimming removed 3 bases at V and 3 bases at J, with 8 bases between. From germline, CDR1 is SGHDT and CDR2 YYEEEE. CDR3 length: 13 residues. The DNA of the CDR3 is TGTGCCAGCAGCTGGGCAGGGACAGATACGCAGTATTTT. Translation: CASSWAGTDTQYF.

This clone was seen a handful of times. The J gene is TRBJ1-1, the V gene TRBV19; D might be TRBD1 (5 bases). Germline V gene sequence: CDR1 LNHDA, CDR2 SQIVND (reference sequence). The CDR3 has 13 amino acids. V was trimmed by 8 bases and J by 1 base, leaving 11 bases between them. Here the CDR3 reads CASAGTGNTEAFF. CDR3 nucleotides: TGTGCCAGTGCCGGGACTGGGAACACTGAAGCTTTCTTT. Based on the CDR3 plus reference TRBV19 and TRBJ1-1, the full variable domain is DGGITQSPKYLFRKEGQNVTLSCEQNLNHDAMYWYRQDPGQGLRLIYYSQIVNDFQKGDIAEGYSVSREKKESFPLTVTSAQKNPTAFYLCASAGTGNTEAFFGQGTRLTVV.

The chain joins TRBV10-3 to TRBJ2-3; 9 nucleotides align to TRBD2. In germline, CDR1 is ENHRY, CDR2 SYGVKD. V shed 2 bases, J shed 4 bases, and the junction held 4 bases outside the gene matches. This CDR3 is built from 15 residues. CDR3 DNA sequence: TGTGCCATCAGTGAGGGCGGGAGGGCCCCAGATACGCAGTATTTT. Amino acid sequence: CAISEGGRAPDTQYF.

This clone turned up a few times. The chain joins TRBV7-7 to TRBJ2-4, with 7 bases matching TRBD1. Trimming took 5 bases from V and 9 from J; bases not matched to a gene: 7. The CDR3 extends over 13 amino acids. Germline assignment: CDR1 SSHAT and CDR2 FNYEAQ (reference sequence). Here the CDR3 reads CASSNDRDGIQYF. The DNA of the CDR3 is TGTGCCAGCAGCAATGACAGGGACGGCATTCAGTACTTC.

This chain links TRBV6-4 with TRBJ2-2, with 7 positions matching TRBD1. Germline values: CDR1 MRHNA, CDR2 SNTAGT. CDR3 length: 17 residues. V was pared by 6 bases and J by 0 bases, with 10 bases of the junction left unmatched. CDR3 amino acids: CASSPRDRITNTGELFF. DNA of the CDR3: TGTGCCAGCAGCCCCCGGGACAGAATAACGAACACCGGGGAGCTGTTTTTT.

The V and J genes are TRBV14 and TRBJ2-2; 7 nucleotides align to TRBD1. This CDR3 spans 17 amino acids. V gave up 4 bases and J gave up 5 bases; unmatched junction bases: 13. The germline gives CDR1 SGHDN, CDR2 FVKESK. The CDR3 bases are TGTGCCAGCAGCCGTAGGACCGACAGGGTGGAAACCGGGGAGCTGTTTTTT. Encoded protein: CASSRRTDRVETGELFF.

This chain connects TRBV7-2 to TRBJ2-3; a weak D match, TRBD2 (6 bases). V shed 5 bases and J shed 7 bases, with 19 bases lying between them. The CDR3 spans 15 residues. Germline V gene lookup returns CDR1 SGHTA and CDR2 FQGNSA. In DNA, the CDR3 is TGTGCCAGCAGCCCCGCGGCCCAAGGCGGGAATACGCAGTATTTT. Protein product: CASSPAAQGGNTQYF.

This clone was counted between two and nine times. The V gene is TRBV4-2, the J gene TRBJ2-3; TRBD2 agrees at 10 bases. The germline V gene encodes CDR1 LGHNA and CDR2 YNFKEQ. The CDR3 extends over 16 amino acids. J gave up 1 base and V 1 base, and 2 bases lay outside the gene matches. The CDR3 nucleotides are TGTGCCAGCAGCCAAGGGGGGACTAGCGGCACAGATACGCAGTATTTT. As protein: CASSQGGTSGTDTQYF.

The chain joins TRBV5-6 to TRBJ1-2; D uncertain. Germline loops: CDR1 SGHDT, CDR2 YYEEEE. CDR3 length: 15 amino acids. Trimming removed 3 bases at V and 5 bases at J, with 17 bases between. The CDR3 sequence is CASSSIRGEEYGYTF. The CDR3 DNA is TGTGCCAGCAGCTCAATACGCGGAGAGGAATATGGCTACACCTTC. Filled out from reference TRBV5-6 and TRBJ1-2, the complete variable domain reads DAGVTQSPTHLIKTRGQQVTLRCSPKSGHDTVSWYQQALGQGPQFIFQYYEEEERQRGNFPDRFSGHQFPNYSSELNVNALLLGDSALYLCASSSIRGEEYGYTFGSGTRLTVV.

The chain uses TRBV9 and TRBJ1-1, with a weak D call TRBD1 (5 bases). Germline V lookup: CDR1 SGDLS, CDR2 YYNGEE. The CDR3 sequence is 13 residues long. Between the trimmed V and J ends, which lost 0 bases and 7 bases, there was a span of 10 bases. CDR3 sequence: CASSVGRGNEAFF. The CDR3 DNA follows: TGTGCCAGCAGCGTAGGTCGGGGGAATGAAGCTTTCTTT.

The rearrangement links TRBV7-3 to TRBJ2-4; TRBD1 is a possible D gene (6 bases). With 5 bases removed from V and 6 bases from J, the gap between germline ends came to 11 bases. The CDR3 covers 13 residues. The germline V gene has CDR1 SGHTA and CDR2 FQGTGA. CDR3 residues: CASSRKGGNIQYF. The CDR3 nucleotides read TGTGCCAGCAGCCGCAAAGGGGGAAACATTCAGTACTTC.

V and J are TRBV19 and TRBJ2-1, with D perhaps TRBD2 (5 bases). Germline values: CDR1 LNHDA, CDR2 SQIVND (reference sequence). Trimming cost V 3 bases and J 3 bases, with 15 bases left between them. The CDR3 covers 16 residues. The DNA of the CDR3 is TGTGCCAGTAGTATCGGGATAGGGATCATCTACAATGAGCAGTTCTTC. Encoded protein: CASSIGIGIIYNEQFF.

This CDR3 is CASSFAVQGAMGYTF. CDR3 DNA sequence: TGTGCCAGCAGCTTTGCCGTGCAGGGGGCGATGGGCTACACCTTC. The genes are TRBV9 and TRBJ1-2; TRBD1 matches at 8 bases. This CDR3 has 15 residues. Germline trimming cut 4 bases from V and 8 bases from J; bases unmatched to any gene: 13. In germline, CDR1 is SGDLS, CDR2 YYNGEE.